The rows below give T cell receptor beta chains drawn from one sample of a study of cytomegalovirus exposure and HLA in healthy donors. Some clones are missing from TCRdb's copy, which holds only in-frame ones; the method was immunoSEQ multiplex PCR. Of about 130,000 clones in the sample, about 77% were seen once. The sequenced material came from PBMCs. The receptors were gathered from a man aged 45-65 years in good health and CMV-seronegative. The CDR3 runs from the conserved cysteine through the conserved F or W. Each record gives: V gene, D gene, J gene, clone size, CDR3 DNA, CDR3 protein. The D gene is left open where the match is weak. The size entry is marked missing in some rows and otherwise reads once, few, many or a size class.

TRBV7-2	-	TRBJ2-2	few	TGTGCCAGCAGCTTATTGGCCAGGGGCTTTGGGACCGGGGAGCTGTTTTTT	CASSLLARGFGTGELFF
TRBV6-6	-	TRBJ2-3	few	TGTGCCAGCAGTTACCTGGGGGCAGGCACAGATACGCAGTATTTT	CASSYLGAGTDTQYF
TRBV29-1	TRBD1	TRBJ1-1	-	TGCAGCGTTGAAGACACAGGGGGTCGGACTGAAGCTTTCTTT	CSVEDTGGRTEAFF
TRBV7-2	TRBD2	TRBJ2-1	-	TGTGCCAGCAGCTTCCACCTAGCGGGAGGTGGCAATGAGCAGTTCTTC	CASSFHLAGGGNEQFF
TRBV19	-	TRBJ1-2	-	TGTGCCAGTAGTAGACTGCGGAACTATGGCTACACCTTC	CASSRLRNYGYTF
TRBV2	-	TRBJ2-7	few	TGTGCCAGCAGGGGACACATACTTTCCTACGAGCAGTACTTC	CASRGHILSYEQYF
TRBV5-1	TRBD1	TRBJ2-7	-	TGCGCCAGCAGCGACGACAGGGACCTTGCCTACGAGCAGTACTTC	CASSDDRDLAYEQYF
TRBV5-4	TRBD1	TRBJ1-5	-	TGTGCCAGCAGCTTGGGGGACAGGGGGTATATTCAGCCCCAGCATTTT	CASSLGDRGYIQPQHF
TRBV30	-	TRBJ2-5	-	TGTGCCTGGAGTGTGGGACTCCGAGAGACCCAGTACTTC	CAWSVGLRETQYF
TRBV6-5	-	TRBJ2-5	-	TGTGCCAGCAGTTACTCCCCGGGGGTGCAGGAGACCCAGTACTTC	CASSYSPGVQETQYF
TRBV4-1	TRBD1	TRBJ1-1	-	TGCGCCAGCAGCCAAGGTCGGACAGGGATCTACACTGAAGCTTTCTTT	CASSQGRTGIYTEAFF
TRBV6-4	TRBD1	TRBJ1-1	-	TGTGCCAGTACCGACAGGGGGCTTGAAGCTTTCTTT	CASTDRGLEAFF
TRBV28	-	TRBJ2-2	once	TGTGCCAGCAGTTTACTTAACACCGGGGAGCTGTTTTTT	CASSLLNTGELFF
TRBV9	TRBD2	TRBJ2-5	-	TGTGCCAGCAGCGTAGGAGGGAGGGGAGATGAGACCCAGTACTTC	CASSVGGRGDETQYF
TRBV14	TRBD2	TRBJ2-2	-	TGTGCCAGCAGCCCCCCCCGAAGCGGGGAGTCATCGGGGGAGCTGTTTTTT	CASSPPRSGESSGELFF
TRBV2	-	TRBJ1-1	-	TGTGCCAGCATTTTCGACACGGTGAACACTGAAGCTTCCTTT	CASIFDTVNTEASF
TRBV28	-	TRBJ1-5	-	TGTGCCAGCACCTCTACGGGGGGCATCATCTATACTAATCAGCCCCAGCATTTT	CASTSTGGIIYTNQPQHF
TRBV11-2	TRBD1	TRBJ2-2	-	TGTGCCAGCAGCTTAGATGGGGGACAGGCCTACACCGGGGAGCTGTTTTTT	CASSLDGGQAYTGELFF
TRBV28	-	TRBJ1-4	-	TGTGCCAGCAGTTGGGGCAGAGAAAAACTGTTTTTT	CASSWGREKLFF
TRBV19	-	TRBJ2-7	few	TGTGCCAGTAGTATAGGCGGGACCCTTACCTACGAGCAGTACTTC	CASSIGGTLTYEQYF